Below, one T cell receptor beta chain is given with its context. This entry comes from a study of blood T cell repertoires in COVID-19. For the study at large: Sources were T cells, B-cell-depleted T cells, or PBMCs; the material itself was cDNA or gDNA.

In the authors' methods: Amplification from reference gene primers served as the basis for estimated nucleated cell counts. Generated by immunoSEQ multiplex PCR, the TCRdb table keeps only in-frame clones and is missing some. V, J and clone size are those of that table, while D and trimming were read from the DNA. Of 130,000 to 150,000 clones listed, more than 70% are singletons. Germline V CDR1 and CDR2: SGHVS, FNYEAQ. V was shortened by 4 bases and J by 13 bases, with 17 bases between the two germline ends. The CDR3 is 13 amino acids. The genes are TRBV7-6 and TRBJ2-4, with D possibly being TRBD2 (7 bases). This TCR was recovered from a human donor in a cohort sampled during active COVID-19. The sample consisted of peripheral blood. CDR3 region: CASSWGGGRPQYF. In DNA, the CDR3 is TGTGCCAGCAGCTGGGGGGGCGGTAGACCCCAGTACTTC. Supplemented by reference TRBV7-6 and TRBJ2-4, the full variable domain reads GAGVSQSPRYKVTKRGQDVALRCDPISGHVSLYWYRQALGQGPEFLTYFNYEAQQDKSGLPNDRFSAERPEGSISTLTIQRTEQRDSAMYRCASSWGGGRPQYFGAGTRLSVL.